Listed here are 30 T cell receptor beta chains from one sample, sequenced in a study of cytomegalovirus exposure and HLA in healthy donors. 13 Jbeta primers and 60 Vbeta primers were used for the PCR. Profiled with immunoSEQ multiplex PCR; TCRdb holds only in-frame clones, not every one. The repertoire holds under 150,000 clones, with about 80% as singletons. Source material: PBMCs. The source is a young man in good health and CMV-seronegative.

The chain combines TRBV7-3 with TRBJ2-1, with unresolved D. In germline, CDR1 is SGHTA, CDR2 FQGTGA. CDR3 size: 15 residues. V gave up 2 bases and J gave up 3 bases, with 11 bases separating them. CDR3 sequence reads: CASSLLGADYNEQFF. The CDR3 coding sequence is TGTGCCAGCAGCTTACTAGGAGCTGACTACAATGAGCAGTTCTTC.

The sample holds one count of this clone. The chain has TRBV11-2 and TRBJ2-2; D gene unclear. Germline V CDR1 and CDR2: SGHAT, FQNNGV. There are 14 residues in the CDR3. V lost 1 base and J 3 bases, leaving 6 bases between the germline ends. CDR3 in amino acids: CASSLGEYTGELFF. The DNA of the CDR3 is TGTGCCAGCAGCTTAGGCGAGTACACCGGGGAGCTGTTTTTT.

This chain uses TRBV6-4 with TRBJ2-7; 11 positions agree with TRBD1. With V trimmed by 3 bases and J by 0 bases, 7 bases remained unmatched. The length of the CDR3 is 17 residues. Per germline, CDR1 MRHNA and CDR2 SNTAGT. For the CDR3, the DNA is TGTGCCAGCAGTGAAGGGACAGGGGGTTTTTACTCCTACGAGCAGTACTTC. The encoded protein is CASSEGTGGFYSYEQYF.

Only a few counts were recorded for this clone. The rearrangement uses TRBV9 and TRBJ2-1; 7 nucleotides agree with TRBD1. Germline CDR1 SGDLS, CDR2 YYNGEE. J lost 2 bases, V lost 4 bases, and 12 bases had no gene match. The CDR3 runs 17 residues. Here the CDR3 reads CASSRDSSSPPYNEQFF. CDR3 coding DNA: TGTGCCAGCAGCCGGGACAGTAGCTCCCCCCCCTACAATGAGCAGTTCTTC.

The rearrangement joins TRBV9 to TRBJ1-1; unclear D gene. The CDR3 is 15 amino acids. Trimming pared 0 bases from V and 6 bases from J, leaving 15 bases between. Germline CDR1 SGDLS, CDR2 YYNGEE. DNA of the CDR3: TGTGCCAGCAGCGTAGAGGGAGGTTTATTCTCTGAAGCTTTCTTT. It is translated as CASSVEGGLFSEAFF. Full variable domain (missing parts from reference TRBV9 and TRBJ1-1): DSGVTQTPKHLITATGQRVTLRCSPRSGDLSVYWYQQSLDQGLQFLIQYYNGEERAKGNILERFSAQQFPDLHSELNLSSLELGDSALYFCASSVEGGLFSEAFFGQGTRLTVV.

This chain links TRBV9 with TRBJ1-4, with 8 bases aligning to TRBD1. Trimming cost V 2 bases and J 7 bases; bases outside gene matches: 7. CDR3 length: 15 residues. The V gene's germline CDR1 is SGDLS and CDR2 YYNGEE. CDR3 coding DNA: TGTGCCAGCAGCGTCTCAGGGGGCGCGGGTGAAAAACTGTTTTTT. Translated, it gives CASSVSGGAGEKLFF.

The chain has TRBV28 and TRBJ1-5, with D possibly TRBD1 on 5 matching bases. Trimming removed 5 bases at V and 6 bases at J, with 17 bases between. The CDR3 length is 15 residues. From germline, CDR1 is MDHEN and CDR2 SYDVKM. DNA of the CDR3: TGTGCCAGCAGTCGTCCGACGGGGGTGTCTCAGCCCCAGCATTTT. Translation gives CASSRPTGVSQPQHF.

This sequence joins TRBV27 and TRBJ1-1; D is perhaps TRBD1 (6 bases). V was clipped by 1 base and J by 5 bases, with 29 bases between them. Germline values: CDR1 MNHEY, CDR2 SMNVEV (reference sequence). This CDR3 comprises 20 residues. The CDR3 region is CASSLLPWGSKIRGGTEAFF. CDR3 nucleotide sequence: TGTGCCAGCAGTTTATTGCCTTGGGGGTCAAAGATAAGGGGGGGGACTGAAGCTTTCTTT.

This clone was found a few times. The rearrangement uses TRBV7-2 and TRBJ1-1; D remains unclear. CDR3 length equals 14 residues. The V gene lost 3 bases and the J gene lost 1 base, with 9 bases spanning the gap. CDR1 is SGHTA, CDR2 FQGNSA, per germline. The CDR3 loop is CASSFQASNTEAFF. The CDR3 DNA reads TGTGCCAGCAGCTTTCAGGCTTCGAACACTGAAGCTTTCTTT.

This chain connects TRBV27 to TRBJ1-3; TRBD1 aligns across 7 bases. The CDR3 has 16 amino acids. J gave up 0 bases and V 2 bases, and 4 bases lay outside the gene matches. Germline CDR1 reads MNHEY; CDR2 reads SMNVEV (reference sequence). The CDR3: CASSLTRQGSGNTIYF. The CDR3, as DNA: TGTGCCAGCAGTTTAACAAGACAGGGCTCTGGAAACACCATATATTTT.

The chain recombines TRBV18 with TRBJ2-1; D unclear. V shed 2 bases and J shed 0 bases, with 8 bases lying between them. This CDR3 contains 15 residues. Germline loops: CDR1 KGHSH, CDR2 LQKENI. DNA for the CDR3: TGTGCCAGCTCACCAGTGTCAGGCTCCTACAATGAGCAGTTCTTC. Its protein is CASSPVSGSYNEQFF.

The chain uses TRBV30 and TRBJ2-1, with D perhaps matching TRBD1 (7 bases). CDR1 is GTSNPN, CDR2 SVGIG, per germline (reference sequence). The CDR3 is made up of 12 amino acids. V shed 7 bases and J shed 4 bases, with 11 bases lying between them. Written as DNA, the CDR3 is TGTGCCTTCAGGGGGACTTACAATGAGCAGTTCTTC. Its translation is CAFRGTYNEQFF.

The genes are TRBV11-2 and TRBJ2-2, with 10 bases that match TRBD2. After removal of 5 bases from V and 4 bases from J, the junction contained 4 bases not matched to a gene. The CDR3 runs to 15 residues. Germline assignment: CDR1 SGHAT and CDR2 FQNNGV. In DNA, the CDR3 is TGTGCCAGCAGCCTGAGCGGGGGGGCCACCGGGGAGCTGTTTTTT. This gives the protein CASSLSGGATGELFF.

This rearrangement joins TRBV9 to TRBJ1-2; 7 positions match TRBD1. The CDR3 spans 16 residues. Germline lookup yields CDR1 SGDLS and CDR2 YYNGEE. J gave up 3 bases and V 4 bases, and 12 bases lay outside the gene matches. In nucleotides, the CDR3 is TGTGCCAGCAGCTTCCACACGACAGGGTCGGACTATGGCTACACCTTC. Its translation: CASSFHTTGSDYGYTF.

The chain links TRBV7-9 to TRBJ2-7; 7 bases map to TRBD1. This CDR3 contains 14 residues. J lost 1 base, V lost 5 bases, and 5 bases had no gene match. CDR1 is SEHNR, CDR2 FQNEAQ, per germline (reference sequence). The CDR3 spells CASSPRTGSYEQYF. The CDR3 DNA follows: TGTGCCAGCAGCCCCAGGACAGGTTCCTACGAGCAGTACTTC.

This rearrangement joins TRBV25-1 to TRBJ2-7; D is ambiguous. CDR3 length: 14 amino acids. In germline, CDR1 is MGHDK, CDR2 SYGVNS. V was pared by 6 bases and J by 4 bases, with 16 bases between. CDR3 sequence: CASSPIESSYEQYF. CDR3 sequence (DNA): TGTGCCAGCAGCCCGATAGAGTCGAGTTACGAGCAGTACTTC.

The rearrangement uses TRBV7-9 and TRBJ2-7; 8 bases align to TRBD2. The germline V gene has CDR1 SEHNR and CDR2 FQNEAQ (reference sequence). The CDR3 covers 14 residues. J was trimmed by 2 bases and V by 6 bases; bases with no gene match: 6. The CDR3 loop is CASSIPGLAYEQYF. The CDR3 DNA is TGTGCCAGCAGTATACCGGGACTAGCCTACGAGCAGTACTTC.

The V gene is TRBV19, the J gene TRBJ2-5; 15 bases align to TRBD2. The V segment lost 4 bases and the J segment 4 bases; nucleotides outside the gene matches: 7. CDR1 and CDR2 from the germline V gene are LNHDA and SQIVND (reference sequence). There are 17 residues in the CDR3. The CDR3 loop is CASSTRTSGRALETQYF. The CDR3 nucleotides read TGTGCCAGTAGTACACGGACTAGCGGGAGGGCCTTAGAGACCCAGTACTTC.

The chain employs TRBV5-8 and TRBJ2-7, with a possible D match to TRBD2 (6 bases). Germline CDR1 and CDR2: SGHTS and YDEGEE. V lost 2 bases and J lost 2, with 14 bases in between. There are 15 residues in the CDR3. CDR3 residues: CASSFSRGITYEQYF. Written as DNA, the CDR3 is TGTGCCAGCAGCTTTAGCCGGGGGATCACCTACGAGCAGTACTTC.

This chain joins TRBV4-3 and TRBJ2-2; D is possibly TRBD2 (7 bases). The CDR3 consists of 17 residues. V shed 0 bases and J shed 3 bases, with 14 bases lying between them. Germline V gene lookup returns CDR1 LGHNA and CDR2 YSLEER. For the CDR3, the DNA is TGCGCCAGCAGCCAAGATCCGGCGGGGGCGGACACCGGGGAGCTGTTTTTT. Its translation: CASSQDPAGADTGELFF.

The chain is built from TRBV29-1 and TRBJ2-3, with 8 bases aligning to TRBD2. V was pared by 1 base and J by 6 bases, with 6 bases of the junction left unmatched. Germline CDR1 and CDR2: SQVTM and ANQGSEA. The CDR3 is 14 residues long. The DNA for the CDR3 is TGCAGCGTTGAAGGTGTCGCGGGAGGTGATACGCAGTATTTT. Translated, it gives CSVEGVAGGDTQYF.

The V gene is TRBV30, the J gene TRBJ2-1; 10 nucleotides agree with TRBD2. Trimming cost V 1 base and J 8 bases; bases outside gene matches: 8. The CDR3 has 15 residues. CDR1 is GTSNPN, CDR2 SVGIG, per germline (reference sequence). The CDR3 nucleotides read TGTGCCTGGAGTGGGACTAGCGGTAAGTTGGATGAGCAGTTCTTC. This translates into CAWSGTSGKLDEQFF.

Note on this clone: An end of the junction differs from the germline gene, which may be a read error. The chain couples TRBV10-3 to TRBJ2-2; 7 bases line up with TRBD2. Looked up from germline, CDR1 is ENHRY and CDR2 is SYGVKD. The CDR3 spans 16 residues. The CDR3 loop reads CAISESMRENAGELFF. CDR3 coding DNA: TGTGCCATCAGTGAGTCTATGCGGGAGAACGCCGGGGAGCTGTTTTTT.

This clone was seen only a few times. CDR3 sequence reads: CASSFRQAYEQYF. Here the CDR3 DNA reads TGTGCCAGCAGCTTTCGTCAGGCCTACGAGCAGTACTTC. V gene TRBV5-6 combines with J gene TRBJ2-7; D unresolved. Per the germline V gene, CDR1 is SGHDT and CDR2 is YYEEEE. V was cut by 2 bases and J by 2 bases, with 8 bases left in between. CDR3 size: 13 residues.

The chain has TRBV10-3 and TRBJ1-2; 8 positions match TRBD1. The CDR3 length is 17 residues. Germline CDR1 ENHRY, CDR2 SYGVKD. V shed 3 bases and J 0 bases; nucleotides not matched to a gene: 9. CDR3 amino acids: CAISEMDRAIANYGYTF. Here the CDR3 DNA reads TGTGCCATCAGTGAAATGGACAGGGCGATAGCTAACTATGGCTACACCTTC.

The gene calls are TRBV28 and TRBJ1-1; 8 nucleotides match TRBD1. CDR1 and CDR2 from the germline V gene are MDHEN and SYDVKM. After removal of 5 bases from V and 4 bases from J, the junction contained 3 bases not matched to a gene. This CDR3 is 13 amino acids long. CDR3 sequence reads: CASSTGGSTEAFF. CDR3 bases: TGTGCCAGCAGTACAGGGGGGAGCACTGAAGCTTTCTTT.

The J gene is TRBJ1-5, the V gene TRBV27; 7 nucleotides align to TRBD1. Germline CDR1 and CDR2: MNHEY and SMNVEV (reference sequence). The CDR3 has 15 amino acids. The trim removed 7 bases at V and 8 bases at J, leaving 14 bases unmatched. In nucleotides, the CDR3 is TGTGCCAGCAATGAGGGGGCGGGGTTTTGGAAGCCCCAGCATTTT. Its translation: CASNEGAGFWKPQHF.

V usage is TRBV5-5 and J usage is TRBJ2-7; 12 bases are a match to TRBD2. The CDR3 length is 18 residues. Trimming at V came to 0 bases and at J to 2 bases, leaving 9 bases not matched to a gene. CDR1 SGHKS and CDR2 YYEKEE come from the germline V gene (reference sequence). CDR3 DNA: TGTGCCAGCAGCTTGGCCCCTGTCGCTAGCGGGAGGGCCTACGAGCAGTACTTC. Protein product: CASSLAPVASGRAYEQYF.

The chain carries TRBV5-1 and TRBJ2-5; 7 bases match TRBD2. The CDR3 is 15 residues long. Germline V lookup: CDR1 SGHRS, CDR2 YFSETQ. J gave up 2 bases and V 4 bases, and 8 bases lay outside the gene matches. The chain's CDR3 is CASSPTSPAQETQYF. The CDR3 DNA reads TGCGCCAGCAGCCCGACTAGCCCGGCTCAAGAGACCCAGTACTTC.

The chain recombines TRBV19 with TRBJ1-1, with 12 bases matching TRBD1. V shed 3 bases and J 5 bases; nucleotides not matched to a gene: 4. The CDR3 length is 15 residues. Germline values: CDR1 LNHDA, CDR2 SQIVND (reference sequence). CDR3 nucleotides: TGTGCCAGTAGTATCGGGGACAGGGGGCTTACTGAAGCTTTCTTT. It is translated as CASSIGDRGLTEAFF.